This T cell receptor (beta chain) derives from a study of human T cells and chemical hapten exposure. Study-level results: The study found that PT1 expanded TCR counts correlated positively with patch test score. Healthy individuals' immune responses may differ from those of donors, who had alopecia.

In the study's own analysis: The median was roughly 91,000 TCRs per sample, ranging roughly 20,000 to 690,600. TCRdb recomputed calls from the RACE reads with MiXCR, one row per CDR3 protein. It is TCRdb's table, rather than the study itself, that gives the V and J calls and clone size. Of 42,000 or so distinct CDR3 sequences in the sample, about 8.9% are singletons; the top ten hold 15%. In this sample, this clonotype turned up a few times. Its target is unknown. Time point of the sample: patch test 2, 6 weeks after DPC sensitization. Regarding treatment: therapeutic diphenylcyclopropenone sensitization with weekly scalp DPC. Suited to DPC and affected by alopecia, the donors ranged from 18 to 70 years old. The TCR originated in a woman in her thirties or forties with alopecia areata. Some clones in this sample may be carry-over from other donors' samples. Sequenced material: whole blood, taken in connection with sensitization to the hapten diphenylcyclopropenone (DPC).

The CDR3 DNA follows: TGCAGCTCCCAACTTGACGGGCCCTCTGTTAGTGAAGCTTTCTTT. Amino acid sequence: CSSQLDGPSVSEAFF. The V and J genes are TRBV29-1 and TRBJ1-1; no clear D gene. The germline V gene encodes CDR1 SQVTM and CDR2 ANQGSEA. V gave up 8 bases and J gave up 7 bases, with 26 bases separating them. The CDR3 length is 15 residues.